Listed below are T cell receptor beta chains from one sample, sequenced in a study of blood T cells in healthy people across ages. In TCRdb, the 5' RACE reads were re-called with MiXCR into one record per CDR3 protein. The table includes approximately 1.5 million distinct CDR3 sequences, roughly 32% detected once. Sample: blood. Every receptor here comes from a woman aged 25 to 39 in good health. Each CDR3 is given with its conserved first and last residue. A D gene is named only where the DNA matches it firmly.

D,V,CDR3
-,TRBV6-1,CASSEPKYPYNEQFF
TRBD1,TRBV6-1,CASSSRQGFRYEQYF
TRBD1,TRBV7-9,CASSLASGQGPSGANVLTF
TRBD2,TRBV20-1,CSVRGAGAEQFF
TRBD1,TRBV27,CASRRQGSNYGYTF
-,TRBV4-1,CASSQPPRGGDYGYTF
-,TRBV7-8,CASSLKRLASRTDTQYF
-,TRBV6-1,CASSEGGSGLYGYTF
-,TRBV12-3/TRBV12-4,CASRKKGYNEQFF
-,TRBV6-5,CASSQSGPFEQYF
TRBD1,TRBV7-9,CAGSPLRDRVYSPLHF
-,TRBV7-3,CASSLSQSGELFF
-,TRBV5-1,CASSLATSLPNEQFF
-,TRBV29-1,CSVEGAANSEAFF
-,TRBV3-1,CASSQDGLREETQYF
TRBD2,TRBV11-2,CASSLGSGAETQYF
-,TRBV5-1,CASREVGSHEQYF
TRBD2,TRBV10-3,CAISESGSGGGTDTQYF
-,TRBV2,CASSERQHTSYEQYF
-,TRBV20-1,CSASSRETQYF
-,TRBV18,CASSPLGAYTEAFF
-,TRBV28,CASRRGGGDTQYF
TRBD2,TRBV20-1,CSARDWASGAWETQYF
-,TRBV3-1,CASSQVWGANTDTQYF
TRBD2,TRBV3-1,CASSQDGGLVYNEQFF
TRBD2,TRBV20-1,CSAWDRLSGVLTDTQYF
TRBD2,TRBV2,CASRSVGSVLAGGNEQFF
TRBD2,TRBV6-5,CASGIAGGYNEQFF
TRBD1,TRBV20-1,CSAREQGVSDEQFF
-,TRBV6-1,CASSAGSPEYF
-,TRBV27,CASSLSTWGHEQFF
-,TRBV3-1,CASSSGYTGELFF
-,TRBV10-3,CAISESKTVHGYTF
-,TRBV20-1,CSARDVVRTPLNTEAFF
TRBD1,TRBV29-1,CSVGQGVMDTEAFF
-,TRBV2,CASSELTTSHGYTF
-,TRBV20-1,CSARATSRETQDF
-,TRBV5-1,CASSSITGPETQYF
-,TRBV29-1,CSVRSDRGAGELFF
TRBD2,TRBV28,CASSLAVPGTQYF
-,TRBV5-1,CASSLGPGQLNQPQHF
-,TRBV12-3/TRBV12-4,CASSFGRGAGGLGNEQFF
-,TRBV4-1,CASSLSTSRSYNEQFF
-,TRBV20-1,CSASGGGQGDGTF
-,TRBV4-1,CASSQVSIYSNQPQHF
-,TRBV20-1,CSARGERRSYNEQFF
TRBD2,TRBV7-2,CASRQLADPLDAQYF
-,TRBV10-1,CASSESGRQPVADTQYF
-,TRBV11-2,CASSSVRNSPLHF
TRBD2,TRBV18,CASSPSGTSDEQYF
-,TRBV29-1,CSYTNTGELFF
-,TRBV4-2,CAGSQDWLATTYEQYF
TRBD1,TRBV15,CATSWDRGPAEQYF
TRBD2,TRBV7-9,CASSLGRLAGLAYEQYF
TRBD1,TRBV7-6,CASSSLDRVGNIQYF
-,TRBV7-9,CASSSESALYEQYF
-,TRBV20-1,CSAREPGTTYEQYF